What follows describes a single T cell receptor beta chain. Its antigen is still unknown. This specimen comes from a study of shared clonotypes between healthy human individuals. V was pared by 0 bases and J by 11 bases, with 7 bases of the junction left unmatched. The CDR3 is made up of 14 amino acids. Germline V gene data show CDR1 as SGDLS and CDR2 as YYNGEE. General observations from the study: Represented genetic and exposure-history diversity was restricted by having few donors. Incompleteness in sorted-subset sequencing, despite large depth, was shown by rarefaction. Generation probabilities were higher for clonotypes shared across all four sorted-subset donors than for unshared ones.

The DNA input per sorted-subset replicate PCR was roughly 210 ng, corresponding to some 30,000 T cell genomes. The protocol was immunoSEQ multiplex PCR, while the TCRdb copy is restricted to in-frame clones and leaves out a portion. The sample contains some 1.5 million clones, 95% to 97% of which appear only once. V is TRBV9 and J is TRBJ1-1, with 10 bases matching TRBD1. The sequence was obtained from a man in his thirties or forties in good health. Input material: naive CD4+ T cells sorted from blood. Subset in this sample: CD45RA+ positively selected. The CDR3 is CASSVEGTGVPAFF. For the CDR3, the DNA is TGTGCCAGCAGCGTAGAAGGGACAGGGGTACCGGCTTTCTTT. The whole variable domain, filled in from reference TRBV9 and TRBJ1-1, reads DSGVTQTPKHLITATGQRVTLRCSPRSGDLSVYWYQQSLDQGLQFLIQYYNGEERAKGNILERFSAQQFPDLHSELNLSSLELGDSALYFCASSVEGTGVPAFFGQGTRLTVV.